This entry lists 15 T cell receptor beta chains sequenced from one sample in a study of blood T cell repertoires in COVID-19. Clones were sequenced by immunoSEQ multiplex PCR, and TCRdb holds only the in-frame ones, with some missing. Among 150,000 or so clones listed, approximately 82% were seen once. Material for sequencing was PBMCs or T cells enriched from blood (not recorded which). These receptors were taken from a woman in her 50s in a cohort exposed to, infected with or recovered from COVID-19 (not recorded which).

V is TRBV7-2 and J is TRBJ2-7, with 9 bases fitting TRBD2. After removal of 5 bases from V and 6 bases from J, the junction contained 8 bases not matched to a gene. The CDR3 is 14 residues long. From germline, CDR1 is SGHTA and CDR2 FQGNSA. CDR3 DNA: TGTGCCAGCAGCCCTCCGGGACTAGCTCTCGAGCAGTACTTC. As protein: CASSPPGLALEQYF.

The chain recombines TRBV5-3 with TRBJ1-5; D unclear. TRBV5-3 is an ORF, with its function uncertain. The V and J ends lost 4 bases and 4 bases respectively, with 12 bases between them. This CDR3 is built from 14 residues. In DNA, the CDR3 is TGTGCCAGAAGCCCATCGCGGGGAAATCAGCCCCAGCATTTT. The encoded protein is CARSPSRGNQPQHF.

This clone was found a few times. The CDR3 DNA sequence: TGTGCCAGCAGTCCGCCTCCGGGGACCGGGGAGCTGTTTTTT. Encoded protein: CASSPPPGTGELFF. The V and J genes are TRBV11-2 and TRBJ2-2, with D possibly TRBD2 on 5 matching bases. The V end lost 6 bases, the J end lost 5 bases, and 13 bases lay between the germline ends. In germline, CDR1 is SGHAT, CDR2 FQNNGV. This CDR3 spans 14 amino acids. Together with reference TRBV11-2 and TRBJ2-2, the CDR3 gives the full variable domain: EAGVAQSPRYKIIEKRQSVAFWCNPISGHATLYWYQQILGQGPKLLIQFQNNGVVDDSQLPKDRFSAERLKGVDSTLKIQPAKLEDSAVYLCASSPPPGTGELFFGEGSRLTVL.

In DNA form, the CDR3 reads TGTGCCAGCAGTGAAGACACAGGGCAAGGTCAGCCCCAGCATTTT. It encodes CASSEDTGQGQPQHF. The rearrangement joins TRBV6-1 to TRBJ1-5; tentative D call: TRBD1 (6 bases). Trimming took off 1 base at V and 6 bases at J, with 13 bases between the two ends. This CDR3 contains 15 residues. CDR1 MNHNS and CDR2 SASEGT come from the germline V gene.

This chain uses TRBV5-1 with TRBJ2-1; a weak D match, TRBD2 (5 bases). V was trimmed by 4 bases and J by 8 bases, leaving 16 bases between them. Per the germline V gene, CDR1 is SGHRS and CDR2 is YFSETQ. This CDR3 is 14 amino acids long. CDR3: CASSLSARVDEQFF. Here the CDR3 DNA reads TGCGCCAGCAGCCTTTCTGCGAGGGTCGATGAGCAGTTCTTC.

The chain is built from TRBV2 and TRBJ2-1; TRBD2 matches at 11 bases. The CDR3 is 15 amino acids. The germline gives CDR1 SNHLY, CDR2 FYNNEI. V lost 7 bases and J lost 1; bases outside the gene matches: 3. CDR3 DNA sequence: TGTGCCAGCACTGGACTAGCGGGTTCCTACAATGAGCAGTTCTTC. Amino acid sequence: CASTGLAGSYNEQFF. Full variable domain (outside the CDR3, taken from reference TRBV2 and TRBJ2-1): EPEVTQTPSHQVTQMGQEVILRCVPISNHLYFYWYRQILGQKVEFLVSFYNNEISEKSEIFDDQFSVERPDGSNFTLKIRSTKLEDSAMYFCASTGLAGSYNEQFFGPGTRLTVL.

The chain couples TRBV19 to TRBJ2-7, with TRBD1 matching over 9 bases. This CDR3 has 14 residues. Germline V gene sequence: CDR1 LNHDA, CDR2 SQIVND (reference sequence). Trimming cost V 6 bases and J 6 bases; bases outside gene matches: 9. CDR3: CASRTTRGQGEQYF. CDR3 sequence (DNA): TGTGCCAGTAGGACAACCAGGGGACAGGGCGAGCAGTACTTC.

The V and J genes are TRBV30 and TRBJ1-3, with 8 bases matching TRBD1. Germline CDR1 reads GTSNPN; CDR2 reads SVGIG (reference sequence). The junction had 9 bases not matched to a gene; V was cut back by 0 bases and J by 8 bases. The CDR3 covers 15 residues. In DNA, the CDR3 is TGTGCCTGGAGTGTAGGCAGGGGGCGATTTTACACCATATATTTT. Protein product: CAWSVGRGRFYTIYF.

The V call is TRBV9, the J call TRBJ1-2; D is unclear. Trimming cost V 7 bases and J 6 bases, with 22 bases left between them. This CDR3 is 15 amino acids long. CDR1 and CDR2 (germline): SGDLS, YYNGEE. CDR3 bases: TGTGCCAGCGCCCCGTACTCCAGGTATAAGCATGGCTACACCTTC. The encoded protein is CASAPYSRYKHGYTF.

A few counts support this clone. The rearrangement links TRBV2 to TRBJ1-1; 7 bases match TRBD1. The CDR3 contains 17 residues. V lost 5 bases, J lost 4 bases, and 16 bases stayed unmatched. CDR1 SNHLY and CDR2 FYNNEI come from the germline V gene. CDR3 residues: CASSRTGTRASTTEAFF. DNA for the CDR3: TGTGCCAGCAGTCGGACAGGTACAAGAGCCAGTACCACTGAAGCTTTCTTT.

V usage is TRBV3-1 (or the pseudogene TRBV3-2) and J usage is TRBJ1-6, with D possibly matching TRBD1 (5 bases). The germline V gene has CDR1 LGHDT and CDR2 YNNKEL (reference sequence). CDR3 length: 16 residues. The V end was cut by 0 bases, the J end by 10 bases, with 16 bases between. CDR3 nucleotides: TGTGCCAGCAGCCAAGATAAGGAGACAGCCACATCACCCCTCCACTTT. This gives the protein CASSQDKETATSPLHF.

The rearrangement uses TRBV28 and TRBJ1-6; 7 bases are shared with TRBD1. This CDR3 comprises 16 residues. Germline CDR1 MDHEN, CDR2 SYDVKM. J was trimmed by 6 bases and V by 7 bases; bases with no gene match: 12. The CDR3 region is CASIKTPGQRNSPLHF. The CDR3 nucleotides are TGTGCCAGCATCAAAACACCGGGACAGCGTAATTCACCCCTCCACTTT.

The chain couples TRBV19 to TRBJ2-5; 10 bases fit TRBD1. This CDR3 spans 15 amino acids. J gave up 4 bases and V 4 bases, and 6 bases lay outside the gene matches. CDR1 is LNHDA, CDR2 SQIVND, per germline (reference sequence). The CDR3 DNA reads TGTGCCAGTAGTACCCAGGGACAGGGGAGAGAGACCCAGTACTTC. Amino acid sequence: CASSTQGQGRETQYF. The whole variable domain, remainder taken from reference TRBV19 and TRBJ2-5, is DGGITQSPKYLFRKEGQNVTLSCEQNLNHDAMYWYRQDPGQGLRLIYYSQIVNDFQKGDIAEGYSVSREKKESFPLTVTSAQKNPTAFYLCASSTQGQGRETQYFGPGTRLLVL.

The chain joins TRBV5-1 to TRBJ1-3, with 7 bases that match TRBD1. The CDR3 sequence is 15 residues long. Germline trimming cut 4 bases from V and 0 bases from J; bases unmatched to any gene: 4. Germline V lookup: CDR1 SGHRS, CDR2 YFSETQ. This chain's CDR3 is CASSVTGDSGNTIYF. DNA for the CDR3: TGCGCCAGCAGCGTTACAGGGGACTCTGGAAACACCATATATTTT.

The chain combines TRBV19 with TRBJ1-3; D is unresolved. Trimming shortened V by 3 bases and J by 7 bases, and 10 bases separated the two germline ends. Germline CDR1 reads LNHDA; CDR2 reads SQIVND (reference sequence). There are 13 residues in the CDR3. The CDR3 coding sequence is TGTGCCAGTAGTATCCTTGAGTGGAACACCATATATTTT. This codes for CASSILEWNTIYF.